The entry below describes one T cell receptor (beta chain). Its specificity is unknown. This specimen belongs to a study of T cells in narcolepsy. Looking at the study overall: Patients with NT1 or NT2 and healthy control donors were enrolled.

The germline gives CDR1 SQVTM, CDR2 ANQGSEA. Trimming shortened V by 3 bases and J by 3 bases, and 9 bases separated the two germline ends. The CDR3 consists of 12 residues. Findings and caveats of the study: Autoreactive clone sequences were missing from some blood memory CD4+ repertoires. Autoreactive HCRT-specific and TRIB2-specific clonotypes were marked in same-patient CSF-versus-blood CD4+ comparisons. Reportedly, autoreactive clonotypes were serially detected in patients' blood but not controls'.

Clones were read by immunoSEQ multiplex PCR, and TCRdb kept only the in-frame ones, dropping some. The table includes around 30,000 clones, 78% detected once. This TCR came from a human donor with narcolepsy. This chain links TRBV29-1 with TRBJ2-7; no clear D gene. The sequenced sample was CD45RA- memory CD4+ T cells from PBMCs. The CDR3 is CSVEGTSYEQYF. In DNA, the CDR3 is TGCAGCGTTGAGGGCACCAGCTACGAGCAGTACTTC.